Listed below are T cell receptor beta chains from one sample, sequenced in a study of blood T cell repertoires in COVID-19. Sequencing was performed with immunoSEQ multiplex PCR; in TCRdb, only in-frame clones are kept and a portion is missing. There are 40,000 to 55,000 clones in the sample; 80% to 90% occur only once, and less than 2.5% lies in the top ten. The sequencing input was peripheral blood. The receptors derive from a human donor in a cohort sampled during active COVID-19. Both conserved end residues are part of each CDR3. D genes are given only for firm matches. Rows may omit the clone size; those that give it use once, few, many or a size class.

d_call j_call clone_size v_call cdr3_aa cdr3_nt
TRBD2 TRBJ2-3 - TRBV19 CASSMRRGSTDTQYF TGTGCCAGTAGTATGAGGCGGGGGAGCACAGATACGCAGTATTTT
- TRBJ2-3 - TRBV20-1 CSAEARYTQYF TGCAGTGCAGAAGCGCGTTATACGCAGTATTTT
TRBD1 TRBJ1-4 few TRBV18 CASSPPTGDHNEKLFF TGTGCCAGCTCACCACCCACAGGGGATCATAATGAAAAACTGTTTTTT
- TRBJ2-5 - TRBV5-1 CASSFSAGEETQYF TGCGCCAGCAGCTTTAGTGCAGGGGAAGAGACCCAGTACTTC
- TRBJ2-1 once TRBV18 CASSPTEYNEQFF TGTGCCAGCTCACCGACAGAGTACAATGAGCAGTTCTTC
- TRBJ1-2 - TRBV19 CATLVQSSGYTF TGTGCCACCCTGGTACAATCCTCTGGCTACACCTTC
- TRBJ1-5 - TRBV18 CASAPLSDNQPQHF TGTGCCAGCGCCCCCCTCTCAGACAATCAGCCCCAGCATTTT
- TRBJ2-5 - TRBV12-3/TRBV12-4 CASSFESSETQYF TGTGCCAGCAGTTTCGAGAGTTCAGAGACCCAGTACTTC
TRBD1 TRBJ1-1 - TRBV10-3 CAIKGTGGAYTEAFF TGTGCCATCAAGGGGACAGGGGGCGCATACACTGAAGCTTTCTTT
- TRBJ1-6 once TRBV2 CAIKTREGYSPLHF TGTGCCATCAAAACCCGGGAGGGTTATTCACCCCTCCACTTT
TRBD2 TRBJ2-3 - TRBV6-2/TRBV6-3 CASSYSGLAGVRSQYF TGTGCCAGCAGTTATTCGGGACTAGCGGGAGTTAGGTCGCAGTATTTT
TRBD2 TRBJ2-3 - TRBV18 CASSPPLLAGGTDTQYF TGTGCCAGCTCACCACCTCTTCTAGCGGGGGGCACAGATACGCAGTATTTT
TRBD1 TRBJ2-3 - TRBV12-5 CASGLGTGGLSDTQYF TGTGCTAGTGGTCTTGGGACAGGGGGCCTTTCGGATACGCAGTATTTT
- TRBJ2-1 - TRBV28 CASRSNGRFYNEQFF TGTGCCAGCAGGTCTAACGGGAGATTCTACAATGAGCAGTTCTTC
TRBD1 TRBJ2-7 - TRBV6-2/TRBV6-3 CASSYASRDSHEQYF TGTGCCAGCAGTTACGCCTCCCGGGACAGCCACGAGCAGTACTTC
TRBD1 TRBJ2-1 - TRBV5-5 CASSASTDRAEQFF TGTGCCAGCAGCGCATCAACTGACAGGGCTGAGCAGTTCTTC
- TRBJ2-7 - TRBV5-1 CASSLNRGLRYEQYF TGCGCCAGCAGCCTAAACCGAGGGTTACGGTACGAGCAGTACTTC
- TRBJ2-2 - TRBV25-1 CASRDQRRGDTGELFF TGTGCCAGCAGGGACCAGAGGAGGGGTGACACCGGGGAGCTGTTTTTT
- TRBJ1-1 - TRBV5-4 CASSGTLNTEAFF TGTGCCAGCAGCGGGACACTGAACACTGAAGCTTTCTTT
TRBD1 TRBJ1-2 - TRBV4-2 CASSHLQGVNGYTF TGTGCCAGCAGCCATCTCCAGGGGGTTAATGGCTACACCTTC